A single T cell receptor beta chain is shown here with its context. Its antigen is unknown. The identical CDR3 is also encoded by other nucleotide sequences in the sample. The study ran its PCR with 60 Vbeta and 13 Jbeta primers. Data came from immunoSEQ multiplex PCR; TCRdb stores just in-frame clones and leaves some out. The sample lists 120,000 to 150,000 clones, around 66% occurring once. The sample is drawn from a study of cytomegalovirus exposure and HLA in healthy donors. General study points: In a later analysis, a missense DCLRE1C variant was linked to TCR beta V- and J-gene trimming. According to an earlier analysis, most TCR beta V segments yielded productive rearrangements about 87% or about 30% of the time.

Despite likely unrecorded immune exposures, the donors were nominally healthy at the time of sampling. This sequence was found in a woman between 25 and 40 years old in good health and CMV-seropositive. Sequencing was carried out using PBMCs.

The CDR3 loop reads CASVKPAGRTEAFF. The CDR3 coding sequence is TGTGCCAGCGTTAAACCGGCAGGTAGGACTGAAGCTTTCTTT. J is TRBJ1-1 and V is TRBV5-4; D gene ambiguous. V shed 7 bases and J shed 5 bases, with 18 bases lying between them. Germline V gives CDR1 SGHNT, CDR2 YYREEE (reference sequence). The CDR3 consists of 14 residues.